These 20 T cell receptor beta chains were all obtained from the same sample, sequenced in a study of blood T cell repertoires in COVID-19. Only in-frame clones appear in the TCRdb table, and some are missing; sequencing was by immunoSEQ multiplex PCR. The table has roughly 300,000 clones, around 85% seen once. Sequenced: PBMCs or T cells enriched from blood (not recorded which). These receptors originate from a woman between 50 and 59 years old who had recovered from COVID-19.

The J gene is TRBJ1-4, the V gene TRBV18; the match to TRBD1 covers 8 bases. This CDR3 has 15 amino acids. After removal of 7 bases from V and 4 bases from J, the junction contained 8 bases not matched to a gene. CDR1 is KGHSH and CDR2 is LQKENI in the germline V gene. The CDR3 DNA sequence: TGTGCCAGCTTGAAGACAGGGGCCGATAATGAAAAACTGTTTTTT. Residues: CASLKTGADNEKLFF.

J is TRBJ1-1 and V is TRBV5-1; 10 bases are a match to TRBD1. CDR3 length equals 14 residues. V lost 4 bases to trimming and J lost 5 bases; unmatched junction nucleotides: 5. Germline-derived CDR1 and CDR2 are SGHRS and YFSETQ. This chain's CDR3 is CASSIGQGETEAFF. CDR3 DNA sequence: TGCGCCAGCAGCATAGGACAGGGGGAAACTGAAGCTTTCTTT.

The gene calls are TRBV5-1 and TRBJ2-5, with D unclear. The length of the CDR3 is 13 residues. CDR1 and CDR2 (germline): SGHRS, YFSETQ. V was pared by 2 bases and J by 2 bases, with 7 bases between. The CDR3, as DNA: TGCGCCAGCAGCTTTGAGAGACAAGAGACCCAGTACTTC. Protein sequence: CASSFERQETQYF.

This chain links TRBV2 with TRBJ1-2, with TRBD1 matching 8 bases. Germline CDR1 and CDR2: SNHLY and FYNNEI. Trimming cost V 7 bases and J 7 bases; bases outside gene matches: 8. The CDR3 covers 13 residues. The CDR3 reads CASKPTGATGYTF. Written as DNA, the CDR3 is TGTGCCAGCAAACCGACAGGGGCCACTGGCTACACCTTC.

The V call is TRBV5-6, the J call TRBJ2-3; TRBD1 might be the D (5 bases). Per the germline V gene, CDR1 is SGHDT and CDR2 is YYEEEE. The CDR3 totals 17 residues. With 2 bases removed from V and 2 bases from J, the gap between germline ends came to 18 bases. CDR3 region: CASSFKTAPGTTDTQYF. For the CDR3, the DNA is TGTGCCAGCAGCTTTAAGACAGCCCCGGGTACCACAGATACGCAGTATTTT.

The V call is TRBV24-1, the J call TRBJ2-3, with 8 bases that match TRBD1. The V and J ends lost 4 bases and 2 bases, in that order; junction bases with no gene match: 10. Germline V CDR1 and CDR2: KGHDR, SFDVKD. This CDR3 is 17 amino acids long. In DNA form, the CDR3 reads TGTGCCACCAGTGAATCCACCGGGACAGGTAACACAGATACGCAGTATTTT. This codes for CATSESTGTGNTDTQYF.

This chain links TRBV6-5 with TRBJ1-3, with D unclear. The CDR3 is made up of 16 amino acids. Germline V gene data show CDR1 as MNHEY and CDR2 as SVGAGI. The V end lost 0 bases, the J end lost 4 bases, and 13 bases lay between the germline ends. CDR3 amino acids: CASSYSSREIGNTIYF. Here the CDR3 DNA reads TGTGCCAGCAGTTACTCCTCCCGGGAAATCGGAAACACCATATATTTT.

The gene calls are TRBV6-2 or TRBV6-3 and TRBJ2-5; 9 nucleotides match TRBD1. CDR1 is MNHEY, CDR2 SVGEGT, per germline. V was pared by 6 bases and J by 5 bases, with 16 bases of the junction left unmatched. The length of the CDR3 is 17 residues. CDR3 sequence: CASSQGQGRPFLETQYF. CDR3 nucleotides: TGTGCCAGCAGCCAGGGACAGGGTAGGCCCTTCTTGGAGACCCAGTACTTC.

The CDR3 DNA sequence: TGTGCCAGCAGTGACAGGGGGTGGACAGATACGCAGTATTTT. Its protein is CASSDRGWTDTQYF. This chain links TRBV25-1 with TRBJ2-3, with TRBD1 matching 7 bases. The CDR3 is 14 residues long. Germline loops: CDR1 MGHDK, CDR2 SYGVNS. V gave up 3 bases and J gave up 3 bases; unmatched junction bases: 3.

V is TRBV11-2 and J is TRBJ1-1; 7 bases agree with TRBD1. This CDR3 spans 12 amino acids. With V trimmed by 5 bases and J by 10 bases, 7 bases remained unmatched. Per the germline V gene, CDR1 is SGHAT and CDR2 is FQNNGV. CDR3 region: CASSHRDSSAFF. CDR3 nucleotides: TGTGCCAGCAGCCACCGGGACAGTTCAGCTTTCTTT.

This sequence joins TRBV19 and TRBJ1-2, with unresolved D. This CDR3 is 14 amino acids long. Between the trimmed V and J ends, which lost 2 bases and 8 bases, there was a span of 15 bases. CDR1 and CDR2 from the germline V gene are LNHDA and SQIVND (reference sequence). The CDR3 region has the DNA TGTGCCAGTAGTATATCCCCTCCAGGCCGGGGCTACACCTTC. Its protein product is CASSISPPGRGYTF.

The V call is TRBV28, the J call TRBJ2-4; TRBD1 matches at 11 bases. V shed 5 bases, J shed 7 bases, and the junction held 4 bases outside the gene matches. The CDR3 has 14 amino acids. The germline V gene has CDR1 MDHEN and CDR2 SYDVKM. The CDR3 region is CASSPRTGGNIQYF. Here the CDR3 DNA reads TGTGCCAGCAGTCCAAGGACAGGGGGCAACATTCAGTACTTC.

The rearrangement links TRBV2 to TRBJ1-1; 10 bases map to TRBD1. The V and J ends lost 10 bases and 0 bases, in that order; junction bases with no gene match: 5. This CDR3 spans 14 amino acids. The V gene's germline CDR1 is SNHLY and CDR2 FYNNEI. The CDR3 spells CATLTGGLNTEAFF. CDR3 nucleotide sequence: TGTGCCACTCTGACAGGGGGCTTGAACACTGAAGCTTTCTTT.

This clone was seen a few times. The chain carries TRBV9 and TRBJ1-6, with no clear D. CDR3 length: 15 residues. CDR1 SGDLS and CDR2 YYNGEE come from the germline V gene. Between the trimmed V and J ends, which lost 0 bases and 10 bases, there was a span of 14 bases. The CDR3 region is CASSVEGRAGSPLHF. The CDR3, as DNA: TGTGCCAGCAGCGTAGAAGGGAGGGCTGGGTCACCCCTCCACTTT.

V gene TRBV12-5 combines with J gene TRBJ2-5, with 8 bases fitting TRBD2. Germline V gene lookup returns CDR1 LGHNT and CDR2 FRNRAP. V lost 5 bases and J lost 1; bases outside the gene matches: 6. The CDR3 totals 15 residues. CDR3 sequence reads: CASGLGGGTQETQYF. In nucleotides, the CDR3 is TGTGCTAGTGGTCTTGGCGGGGGGACCCAAGAGACCCAGTACTTC. Supplemented by reference TRBV12-5 and TRBJ2-5, the full variable domain reads DARVTQTPRHKVTEMGQEVTMRCQPILGHNTVFWYRQTMMQGLELLAYFRNRAPLDDSGMPKDRFSAEMPDATLATLKIQPSEPRDSAVYFCASGLGGGTQETQYFGPGTRLLVL.

V usage is TRBV7-8 and J usage is TRBJ2-1; D is perhaps TRBD2 (6 bases). V dropped 4 bases and J dropped 2 bases, with 9 bases sitting between them. Per the germline V gene, CDR1 is SGHVS and CDR2 is FQNEAQ. The length of the CDR3 is 14 residues. This CDR3 is CASSSRRAYNEQFF. The CDR3 bases are TGTGCCAGCAGCTCGCGGAGGGCCTACAATGAGCAGTTCTTC.

The genes are TRBV7-2 and TRBJ2-1, with TRBD2 as a possible D gene (5 bases). CDR1 is SGHTA, CDR2 FQGNSA, per germline. CDR3 length equals 16 residues. V dropped 5 bases and J dropped 0 bases, with 14 bases sitting between them. The CDR3 sequence is CASSMTWTLSYNEQFF. The CDR3 DNA sequence: TGTGCCAGCAGCATGACGTGGACTCTCTCCTACAATGAGCAGTTCTTC.

This clone has a handful of counts. The chain employs TRBV6-5 and TRBJ2-5; D might be TRBD2 (5 bases). The germline gives CDR1 MNHEY, CDR2 SVGAGI. V lost 5 bases to trimming and J lost 7 bases, with 11 bases between them. This CDR3 is built from 12 residues. The CDR3 spells CASSTPRGTQYF. For the CDR3, the DNA is TGTGCCAGCAGTACTCCCCGGGGGACCCAGTACTTC.

This clone was picked up a small number of times. The rearrangement joins TRBV7-2 to TRBJ1-6; 7 bases line up with TRBD1. CDR1 is SGHTA, CDR2 FQGNSA, per germline. The CDR3 extends over 15 amino acids. V dropped 2 bases and J dropped 7; count of bases not matched to a gene: 5. This CDR3 is CASSLLTGYNSPLHF. DNA of the CDR3: TGTGCCAGCAGCTTACTGACAGGGTACAATTCACCCCTCCACTTT.

V gene TRBV9 combines with J gene TRBJ2-2; D is perhaps TRBD2 (6 bases). Trimming cost V 4 bases and J 5 bases, with 18 bases left between them. The CDR3 spans 16 residues. The germline V gene has CDR1 SGDLS and CDR2 YYNGEE. The CDR3 DNA reads as TGTGCCAGCAGCCCGAGGGGCGGGGCGGGTACCGGGGAGCTGTTTTTT. It yields the protein CASSPRGGAGTGELFF. Full variable domain (outside the CDR3, taken from reference TRBV9 and TRBJ2-2): DSGVTQTPKHLITATGQRVTLRCSPRSGDLSVYWYQQSLDQGLQFLIQYYNGEERAKGNILERFSAQQFPDLHSELNLSSLELGDSALYFCASSPRGGAGTGELFFGEGSRLTVL.